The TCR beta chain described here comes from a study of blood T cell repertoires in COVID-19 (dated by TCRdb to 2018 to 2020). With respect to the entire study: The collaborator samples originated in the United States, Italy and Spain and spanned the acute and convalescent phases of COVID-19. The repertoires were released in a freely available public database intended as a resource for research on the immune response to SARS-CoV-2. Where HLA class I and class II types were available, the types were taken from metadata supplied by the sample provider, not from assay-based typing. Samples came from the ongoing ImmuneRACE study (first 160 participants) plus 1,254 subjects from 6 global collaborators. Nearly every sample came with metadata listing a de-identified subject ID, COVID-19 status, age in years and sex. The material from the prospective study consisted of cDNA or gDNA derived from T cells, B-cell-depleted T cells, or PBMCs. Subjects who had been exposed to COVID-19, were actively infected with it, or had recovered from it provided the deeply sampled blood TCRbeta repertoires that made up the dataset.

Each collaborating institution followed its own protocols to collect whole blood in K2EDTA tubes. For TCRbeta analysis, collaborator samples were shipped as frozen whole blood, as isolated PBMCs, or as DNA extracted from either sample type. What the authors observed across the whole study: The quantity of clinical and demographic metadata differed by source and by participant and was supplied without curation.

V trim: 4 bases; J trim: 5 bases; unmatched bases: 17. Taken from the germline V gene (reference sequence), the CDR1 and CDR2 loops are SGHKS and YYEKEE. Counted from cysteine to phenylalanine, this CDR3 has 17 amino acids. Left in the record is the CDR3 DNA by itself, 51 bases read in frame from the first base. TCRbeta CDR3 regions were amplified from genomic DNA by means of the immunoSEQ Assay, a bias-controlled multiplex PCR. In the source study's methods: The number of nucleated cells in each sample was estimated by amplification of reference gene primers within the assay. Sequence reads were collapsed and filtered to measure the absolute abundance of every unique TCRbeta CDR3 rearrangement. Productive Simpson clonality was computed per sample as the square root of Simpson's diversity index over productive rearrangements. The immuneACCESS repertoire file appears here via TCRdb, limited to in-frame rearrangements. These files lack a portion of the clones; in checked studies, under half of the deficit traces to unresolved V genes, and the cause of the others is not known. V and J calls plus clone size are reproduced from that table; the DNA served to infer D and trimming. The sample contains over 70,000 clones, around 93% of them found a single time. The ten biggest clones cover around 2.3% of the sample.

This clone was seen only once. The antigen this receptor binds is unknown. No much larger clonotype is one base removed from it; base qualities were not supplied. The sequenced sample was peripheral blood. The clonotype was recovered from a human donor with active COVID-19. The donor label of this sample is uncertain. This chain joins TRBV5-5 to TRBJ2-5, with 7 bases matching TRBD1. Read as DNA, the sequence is TGTGCCAGCAGCATAACTAGGGGGCGAGCGAGTGAGGAGACCCAGTACTTC. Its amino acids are CASSITRGRASEETQYF.